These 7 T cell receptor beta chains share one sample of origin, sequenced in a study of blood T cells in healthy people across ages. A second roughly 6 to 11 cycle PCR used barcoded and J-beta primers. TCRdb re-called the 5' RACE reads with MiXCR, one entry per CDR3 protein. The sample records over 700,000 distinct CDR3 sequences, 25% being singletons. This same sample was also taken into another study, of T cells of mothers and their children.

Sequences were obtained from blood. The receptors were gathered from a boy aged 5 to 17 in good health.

CDR3 DNA: TGTGCCAGCAGCTTGGGCCAGGATCCGCGTGGCTACACCTTC. It encodes CASSLGQDPRGYTF. The chain is built from TRBV5-6 and TRBJ1-2; D gene ambiguous. Trimming left V 0 bases short and J 7 bases short, with 13 bases between. The CDR3 consists of 14 residues. Germline CDR1 reads SGHDT; CDR2 reads YYEEEE.

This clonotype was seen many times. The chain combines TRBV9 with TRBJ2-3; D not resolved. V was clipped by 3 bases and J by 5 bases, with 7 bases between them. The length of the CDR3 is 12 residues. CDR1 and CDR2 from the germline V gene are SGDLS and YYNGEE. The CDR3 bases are TGTGCCAGCAGCGACCTGGAAGATACGCAGTATTTT. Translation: CASSDLEDTQYF. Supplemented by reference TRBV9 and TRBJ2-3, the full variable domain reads DSGVTQTPKHLITATGQRVTLRCSPRSGDLSVYWYQQSLDQGLQFLIQYYNGEERAKGNILERFSAQQFPDLHSELNLSSLELGDSALYFCASSDLEDTQYFGPGTRLTVL.

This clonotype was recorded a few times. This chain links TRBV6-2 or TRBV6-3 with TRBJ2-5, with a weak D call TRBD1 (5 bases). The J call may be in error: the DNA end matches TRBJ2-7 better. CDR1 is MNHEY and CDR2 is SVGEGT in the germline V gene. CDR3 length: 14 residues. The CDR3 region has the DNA TGTGCCAGCAGTTTTGGCGGACACGCCTACGAGCAGTACTTC. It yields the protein CASSFGGHAYEQYF.

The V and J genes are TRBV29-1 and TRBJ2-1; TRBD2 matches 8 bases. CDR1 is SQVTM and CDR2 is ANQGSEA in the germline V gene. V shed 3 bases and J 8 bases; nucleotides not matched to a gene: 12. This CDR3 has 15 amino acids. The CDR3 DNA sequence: TGCAGCGTTGACGAGGGTCGGGCGGGAGGATATGAGCAGTTCTTC. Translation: CSVDEGRAGGYEQFF.

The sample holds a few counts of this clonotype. This CDR3 is CASSLVGGTNEKLFF. CDR3 bases: TGTGCCAGCAGCTTAGTGGGCGGGACTAATGAAAAACTGTTTTTT. V and J are TRBV7-2 and TRBJ1-4; D unresolved. This CDR3 region has 15 residues. The germline V gene encodes CDR1 SGHTA and CDR2 FQGNSA. With 1 base removed from V and 2 bases from J, the gap between germline ends came to 8 bases.

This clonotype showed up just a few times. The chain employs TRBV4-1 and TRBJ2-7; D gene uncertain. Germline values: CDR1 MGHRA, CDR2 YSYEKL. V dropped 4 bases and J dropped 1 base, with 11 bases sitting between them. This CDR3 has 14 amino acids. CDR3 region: CASSPEGRSYEQYF. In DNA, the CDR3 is TGCGCCAGCAGCCCGGAAGGACGATCCTACGAGCAGTACTTC.

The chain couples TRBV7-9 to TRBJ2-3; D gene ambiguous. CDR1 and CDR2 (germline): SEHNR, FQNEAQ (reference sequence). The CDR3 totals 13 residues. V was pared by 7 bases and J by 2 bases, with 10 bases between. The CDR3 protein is CASNERLTDTQYF. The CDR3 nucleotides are TGTGCCAGCAACGAACGGCTCACAGATACGCAGTATTTT.